This T cell receptor (beta chain) was found in a study of cytomegalovirus exposure and HLA in healthy donors. Turning to the study itself: Among 350 to 500 genotyped donors, around 81% fell in the Caucasian-associated ancestry cluster. Study-wide results and limits: TCR beta V- and J-gene trimming, according to a later analysis, was linked to a missense DCLRE1C variant. When presence/absence was analysed, sequencing depth was taken to be roughly uniform across donors. Highly shared sequence variants in one cluster were likely a sequencing artifact.

The PCR employed 60 Vbeta primers together with 13 Jbeta primers. Profiled with immunoSEQ multiplex PCR; TCRdb holds only in-frame clones, not every one. The data show more than 110,000 clones, 65% to 85% seen once. A note on this clone: The target antigen is unknown.

The sample consisted of PBMCs. This TCR was recovered from a man aged 25-40 years in good health and CMV-seronegative.

CDR3 nucleotide sequence: TGTGCCAGCATAATCGCGACGGGGAACACTGAAGCTTTCTTT. Its translation: CASIIATGNTEAFF. V and J are TRBV6-1 and TRBJ1-1; D unclear. The CDR3 has 14 residues. V was trimmed by 7 bases and J by 1 base, leaving 13 bases between them. Germline V lookup: CDR1 MNHNS, CDR2 SASEGT.